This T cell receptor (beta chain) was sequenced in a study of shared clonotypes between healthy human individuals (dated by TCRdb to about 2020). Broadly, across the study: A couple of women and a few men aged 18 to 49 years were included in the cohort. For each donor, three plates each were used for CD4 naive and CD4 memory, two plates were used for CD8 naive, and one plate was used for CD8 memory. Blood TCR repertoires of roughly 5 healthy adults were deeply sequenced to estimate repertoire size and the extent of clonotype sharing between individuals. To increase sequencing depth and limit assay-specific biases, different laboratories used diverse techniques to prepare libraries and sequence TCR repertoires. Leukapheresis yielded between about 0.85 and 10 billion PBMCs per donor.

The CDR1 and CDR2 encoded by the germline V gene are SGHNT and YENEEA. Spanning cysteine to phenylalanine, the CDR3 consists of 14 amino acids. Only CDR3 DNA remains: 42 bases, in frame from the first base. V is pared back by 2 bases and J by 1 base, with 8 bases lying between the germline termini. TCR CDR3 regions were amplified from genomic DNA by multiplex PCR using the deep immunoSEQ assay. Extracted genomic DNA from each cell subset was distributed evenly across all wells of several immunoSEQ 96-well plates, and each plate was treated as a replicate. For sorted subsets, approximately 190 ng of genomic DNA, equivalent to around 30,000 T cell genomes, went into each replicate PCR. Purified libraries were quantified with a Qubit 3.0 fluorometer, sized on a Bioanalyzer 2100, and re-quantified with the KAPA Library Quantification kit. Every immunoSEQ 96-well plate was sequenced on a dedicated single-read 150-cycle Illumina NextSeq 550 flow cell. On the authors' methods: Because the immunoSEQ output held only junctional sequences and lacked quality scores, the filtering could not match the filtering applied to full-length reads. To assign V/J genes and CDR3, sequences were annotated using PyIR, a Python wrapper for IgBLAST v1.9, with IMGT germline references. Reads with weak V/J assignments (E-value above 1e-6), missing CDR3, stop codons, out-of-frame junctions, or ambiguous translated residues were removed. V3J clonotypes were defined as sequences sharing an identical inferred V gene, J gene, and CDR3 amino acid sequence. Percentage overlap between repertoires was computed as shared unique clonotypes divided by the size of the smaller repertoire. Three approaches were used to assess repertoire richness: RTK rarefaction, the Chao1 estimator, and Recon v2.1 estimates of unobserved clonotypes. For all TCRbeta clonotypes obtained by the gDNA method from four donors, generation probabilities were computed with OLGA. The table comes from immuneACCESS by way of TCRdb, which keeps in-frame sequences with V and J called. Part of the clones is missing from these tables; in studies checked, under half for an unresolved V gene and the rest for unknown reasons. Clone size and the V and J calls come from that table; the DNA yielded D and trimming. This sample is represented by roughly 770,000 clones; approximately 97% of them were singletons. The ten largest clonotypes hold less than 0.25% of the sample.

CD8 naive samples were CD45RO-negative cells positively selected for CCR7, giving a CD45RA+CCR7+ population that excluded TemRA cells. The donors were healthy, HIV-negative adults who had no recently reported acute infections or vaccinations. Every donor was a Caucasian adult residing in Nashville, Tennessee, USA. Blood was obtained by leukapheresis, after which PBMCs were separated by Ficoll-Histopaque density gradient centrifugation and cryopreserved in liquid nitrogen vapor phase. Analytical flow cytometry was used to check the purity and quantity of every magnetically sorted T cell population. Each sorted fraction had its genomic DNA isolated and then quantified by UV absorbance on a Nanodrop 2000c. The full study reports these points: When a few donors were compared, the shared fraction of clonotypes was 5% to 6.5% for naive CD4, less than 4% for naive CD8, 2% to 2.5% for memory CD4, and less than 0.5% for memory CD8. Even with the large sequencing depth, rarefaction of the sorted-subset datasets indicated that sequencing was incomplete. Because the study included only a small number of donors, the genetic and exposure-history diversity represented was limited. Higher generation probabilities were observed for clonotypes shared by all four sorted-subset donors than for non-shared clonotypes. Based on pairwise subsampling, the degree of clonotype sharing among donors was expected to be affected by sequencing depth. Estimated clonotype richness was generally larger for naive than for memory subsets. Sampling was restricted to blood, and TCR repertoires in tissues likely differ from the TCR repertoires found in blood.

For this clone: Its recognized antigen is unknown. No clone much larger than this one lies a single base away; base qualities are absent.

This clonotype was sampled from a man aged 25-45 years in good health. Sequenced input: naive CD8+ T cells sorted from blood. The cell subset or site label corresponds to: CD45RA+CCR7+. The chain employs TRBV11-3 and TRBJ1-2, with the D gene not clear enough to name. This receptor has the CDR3 CASSLTPINYGYTF. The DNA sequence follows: TGTGCCAGCAGCTTAACCCCAATTAACTATGGCTACACCTTC. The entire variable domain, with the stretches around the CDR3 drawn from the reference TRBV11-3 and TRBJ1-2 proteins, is EAGVVQSPRYKIIEKKQPVAFWCNPISGHNTLYWYLQNLGQGPELLIRYENEEAVDDSQLPKDRFSAERLKGVDSTLKIQPAELGDSAVYLCASSLTPINYGYTFGSGTRLTVV.